The sequence of this T cell receptor (beta chain) was determined in a study of T cell responses to AZD1222 COVID-19 vaccine (dated by TCRdb to the early 2020s). A note on the overall study: AZD1222 recipients given second doses at about 4 weeks or at about 12 weeks were pooled, since spike-specific TCR depth and breadth were not found to differ between the two schedules. A total of more than 230 trial participants underwent TCR sequencing, of whom some 200 had received two doses of AZD1222 and approximately 25 had received two doses of the MenACWY control vaccine. Enrollment into the trials was organized by age into subgroups of 18-55, 56-69 and 70-plus years, and those subgroups contained roughly 150, 30 and 60 TCR-sequenced participants, respectively. The investigation overall reported the following: Conclusions about previously exposed vaccinees are limited because only six or seven AZD1222 recipients were SARS-CoV-2 seropositive at baseline. The vaccine-associated CD4 TCRs covered the entire spike protein, and the dominant responses fell in regions 160-218 and 743-854. After two AZD1222 doses, both the breadth and the depth of spike-specific TCRs were significantly higher than at day 0 and than in MenACWY recipients. Because no day 14 peak-response samples were available, the repertoires could be characterized only after the peak T cell response. The 56-69-year group was small, and its depth increase did not reach significance, likely because of low power. Nearly half of unique spike-specific TCRs reportedly recognized epitopes outside regions mutated in the B.1.351 and B.1.1.7 variants. Participants were mostly white British, with more females than males. The authors suggested clonal diversity may have been underestimated.

The CDR3 regions of human TCRbeta chains were analyzed by immunosequencing. As for the authors' bioinformatics: Repertoire TCRs were matched against a reference library of SARS-CoV-2-specific TCRs generated with the MIRA antigen-specificity platform. Breadth was defined as the fraction of unique TCRs that were SARS-CoV-2-associated. Depth was defined as the fraction of total T cells that were SARS-CoV-2-associated. Each spike-specific TCR was assigned to its reactive spike region and to a CD4 or CD8 class using the MIRA data. Log10-transformed breadth and depth values were compared by one-way ANOVA with Sidak's multiple comparisons tests. The source is immuneACCESS, and TCRdb retained only in-frame sequences with V and J called. Part of the clones is not carried over; for the studies checked, unresolved V genes explain less than half of this, and the remainder is unexplained. The V and J calls and the clone size are those of that table, but D and trimming were determined from the DNA. This sample is represented by 130,000 to 150,000 clones; approximately 90% of them were singletons. About 1.5% of the sample comes from the top ten.

This sample's time point label indicates: baseline before first vaccination. Vaccinee samples came from UK trials COV001 and COV002, including a single-blind randomized controlled phase 2/3 trial of AZD1222 (ChAdOx1 nCoV-19) in healthy adults. For TCRbeta chain sequencing, PBMC samples from trial participants were taken at day 0 and at day 28 after the second dose. Worth noting for this clone: The antigen this receptor binds is unknown. No base qualities exist here, and no much larger clone lies one base off it.

CDR1 is given as SGHRS and CDR2 as YFSETQ, both from the germline V gene. The V end loses 2 bases and the J end loses 6 bases, and a stretch of 13 bases separates them. Measured from the cysteine to the phenylalanine, the CDR3 is 14 residues long. The retained sequence is limited to the CDR3, 42 bases, with the frame set at the first base. The chain couples TRBV5-1 to TRBJ2-3, and the D gene may be TRBD2, 6 bases matching. The material was peripheral blood, obtained on day 0 of AZD1222 vaccination. The clonotype was recovered from an adult in good health. Here the CDR3 is given as CASSFGGVEDTQYF. In nucleotide form, the sequence is TGCGCCAGCAGCTTCGGGGGAGTGGAGGATACGCAGTATTTT.